A selection of T cell receptor beta chains follows, all from one sample in a study of CD8 T cells in Susac syndrome. TCRdb recomputed calls from the immunoSEQ multiplex PCR reads with MiXCR, one row per CDR3 protein. Altogether around 300,000 distinct CDR3 sequences are present, about nine tenths being singletons, with the ten largest covering under 0.2%. Material for sequencing was CD8+ T cells from PBMCs. The receptors derive from a human donor with multiple sclerosis. Each CDR3 is given with its conserved first and last residue. D genes are given only for firm matches.

v_call	d_call	j_call	cdr3_aa
TRBV30	-	TRBJ1-1	CAWSRLRTEAFF
TRBV12-3/TRBV12-4	-	TRBJ2-2	CASSWDFPRGGELFF
TRBV7-9	TRBD2	TRBJ2-1	CASLAGPHNEQFF
TRBV5-4	TRBD1	TRBJ1-1	CASSYRTGSSTEAFF
TRBV9	-	TRBJ2-1	CASSVGGREQFF
TRBV19	-	TRBJ1-4	CASSMRTAHEKLFF
TRBV27	-	TRBJ2-1	CASSLSGWEALDEQFF
TRBV6-1	TRBD2	TRBJ2-1	CASSQDSGGEYNEQFF
TRBV11-2	TRBD2	TRBJ2-5	CASSPTSGGLETQYF
TRBV7-2	-	TRBJ2-4	CASSLVGVAKNIQYF
TRBV6-5	-	TRBJ2-1	CASSYSASPTYNEQFF
TRBV11-2	-	TRBJ2-1	CASSPSSLGRYNEQFF
TRBV28	TRBD2	TRBJ2-1	CASSVYRASGYNEQFF